This TCR beta chain was recovered during a study of blood T cell repertoires in COVID-19. Trimming stripped 0 bases from V and 6 bases from J, with 12 bases between. CDR3 length equals 15 residues. Germline CDR1 is LGHNA and CDR2 is YNFKEQ. Methods used by the authors: It was from reference gene primer amplification that nucleated cell counts were estimated. The table came from immunoSEQ multiplex PCR; TCRdb's copy has only in-frame clones and leaves some out. The V and J calls and clone size come from that table; D and trimming were worked out from the DNA. The sample lists over 150,000 clones, approximately 89% seen once, with 6% to 6.5% in the top ten.

The sequencing input was PBMCs or T cells enriched from blood (not recorded which). V usage is TRBV4-2 and J usage is TRBJ1-5, with D hard to call. The clonotype was recovered from a man aged 35 to 55 who had recovered from COVID-19. The DNA of the CDR3 is TGTGCCAGCAGCCAAGAGGCGGGTGCGGGTCAGCCCCAGCATTTT. Its translation: CASSQEAGAGQPQHF.